What follows are 22 T cell receptor beta chains derived from one specimen sequenced in a study of cytomegalovirus exposure and HLA in healthy donors. Produced via immunoSEQ multiplex PCR; TCRdb's table is partial and in-frame only. The sample records over 200,000 clones, 90% being singletons. The material sequenced was PBMCs. The receptors here all came from a woman in her 30s in good health and CMV-seronegative.

This clone appeared a few times. This chain connects TRBV7-9 to TRBJ2-5, with 11 positions matching TRBD1. Trimming took 4 bases from V and 2 from J; bases not matched to a gene: 3. The CDR3 totals 15 residues. The germline V gene has CDR1 SEHNR and CDR2 FQNEAQ (reference sequence). This CDR3 is CASSSGQGEQETQYF. The DNA for the CDR3 is TGTGCCAGCAGCTCGGGACAGGGGGAACAAGAGACCCAGTACTTC.

The chain has TRBV6-4 and TRBJ2-6; D is unresolved. This CDR3 has 15 amino acids. Between the trimmed V and J ends, which lost 7 bases and 0 bases, there was a span of 10 bases. Germline CDR1 is MRHNA and CDR2 is SNTAGT. CDR3 in amino acids: CASIPSTSGANVLTF. DNA for the CDR3: TGTGCCAGCATACCCTCGACCTCTGGGGCCAACGTCCTGACTTTC.

The chain has TRBV27 and TRBJ2-7, with 12 bases that match TRBD1. Germline loops: CDR1 MNHEY, CDR2 SMNVEV (reference sequence). V lost 4 bases and J lost 5; bases outside the gene matches: 6. This CDR3 is built from 15 residues. The DNA for the CDR3 is TGTGCCAGCAGTTCGCTGGGGACAGGGGGCGACGAGCAGTACTTC. Encoded protein: CASSSLGTGGDEQYF.

CDR3 sequence: CASSLYSDEETQYF. CDR3 sequence (DNA): TGTGCCAGCAGTTTATATTCGGACGAAGAGACCCAGTACTTC. The rearrangement uses TRBV27 and TRBJ2-5; D gene uncertain. This CDR3 region has 14 residues. V was clipped by 1 base and J by 3 bases, with 9 bases between them. CDR1 is MNHEY and CDR2 is SMNVEV in the germline V gene (reference sequence).

The J gene is TRBJ1-3, the V gene TRBV11-2, with a possible D match to TRBD1 (6 bases). The ends were cut back, 4 bases at V and 1 base at J, with 8 bases in the middle. Germline lookup yields CDR1 SGHAT and CDR2 FQNNGV. This CDR3 is built from 14 residues. CDR3 region: CASSSTGSGNTIYF. In nucleotides, the CDR3 is TGTGCCAGCAGCTCGACAGGATCTGGAAACACCATATATTTT. Full variable domain (outside the CDR3, taken from reference TRBV11-2 and TRBJ1-3): EAGVAQSPRYKIIEKRQSVAFWCNPISGHATLYWYQQILGQGPKLLIQFQNNGVVDDSQLPKDRFSAERLKGVDSTLKIQPAKLEDSAVYLCASSSTGSGNTIYFGEGSWLTVV.

The chain joins TRBV28 to TRBJ2-7, with unresolved D. The CDR3 extends over 10 amino acids. With 8 bases removed from V and 4 bases from J, the gap between germline ends came to 6 bases. Germline CDR1 is MDHEN and CDR2 is SYDVKM. This chain's CDR3 is CASGFYEQYF. CDR3 DNA: TGTGCCAGCGGGTTTTACGAGCAGTACTTC.

The genes are TRBV7-9 and TRBJ1-2; 7 bases agree with TRBD1. The V gene's germline CDR1 is SEHNR and CDR2 FQNEAQ (reference sequence). The CDR3 has 16 amino acids. V was clipped by 0 bases and J by 1 base; unmatched bases: 5. CDR3 region: CASSLARTGINYGYTF. CDR3 in DNA: TGTGCCAGCAGCTTAGCGAGGACAGGAATTAACTATGGCTACACCTTC.

The chain carries TRBV2 and TRBJ1-1; the D gene is possibly TRBD1 (6 bases). Trimming removed 5 bases at V and 5 bases at J, with 15 bases between. Germline V gene data show CDR1 as SNHLY and CDR2 as FYNNEI. The CDR3 sequence is 14 residues long. The CDR3: CASSHRAEGTEAFF. DNA for the CDR3: TGTGCCAGCAGTCACAGGGCTGAGGGGACTGAAGCTTTCTTT.

The chain couples TRBV11-2 to TRBJ2-2; no clear D gene. The CDR3 extends over 15 amino acids. Germline V gives CDR1 SGHAT, CDR2 FQNNGV. The V end was cut by 5 bases, the J end by 0 bases, with 10 bases between. The CDR3 DNA reads TGTGCCAGCAGCCACCTACCGGCGAACACCGGGGAGCTGTTTTTT. It encodes CASSHLPANTGELFF. Full variable domain (rest looked up from reference TRBV11-2 and TRBJ2-2): EAGVAQSPRYKIIEKRQSVAFWCNPISGHATLYWYQQILGQGPKLLIQFQNNGVVDDSQLPKDRFSAERLKGVDSTLKIQPAKLEDSAVYLCASSHLPANTGELFFGEGSRLTVL.

The chain uses TRBV9 and TRBJ2-1; the D gene is possibly TRBD2 (6 bases). The CDR3 runs 13 residues. Germline CDR1 reads SGDLS; CDR2 reads YYNGEE. V was shortened by 3 bases and J by 8 bases, with 12 bases between the two germline ends. CDR3: CASSGLDGDEQFF. CDR3 DNA sequence: TGTGCCAGCAGCGGACTAGACGGAGATGAGCAGTTCTTC.

V gene TRBV7-3 combines with J gene TRBJ2-1; D may match TRBD1 or TRBD2 (5 bases each). Germline CDR1 is SGHTA and CDR2 is FQGTGA. The CDR3 is made up of 13 amino acids. The ends were cut back, 3 bases at V and 5 bases at J, with 8 bases in the middle. The CDR3 nucleotides are TGTGCCAGCAGCTTGGGGACCGACAATGAGCAGTTCTTC. The encoded protein is CASSLGTDNEQFF. Supplemented by reference TRBV7-3 and TRBJ2-1, the full variable domain reads GAGVSQTPSNKVTEKGKYVELRCDPISGHTALYWYRQSLGQGPEFLIYFQGTGAADDSGLPNDRFFAVRPEGSVSTLKIQRTERGDSAVYLCASSLGTDNEQFFGPGTRLTVL.

The chain is built from TRBV7-2 and TRBJ1-5; tentatively, D is TRBD1 (6 bases). This CDR3 comprises 13 residues. The V and J ends lost 1 base and 11 bases respectively, with 12 bases between them. Germline loops: CDR1 SGHTA, CDR2 FQGNSA. Here the CDR3 DNA reads TGTGCCAGCAGCTTAGTCTTCAGGACAGCCCAGCATTTT. This translates into CASSLVFRTAQHF.

The chain recombines TRBV7-2 with TRBJ1-5; tentatively, D is TRBD1 (5 bases). The CDR3 sequence is 16 residues long. Per the germline V gene, CDR1 is SGHTA and CDR2 is FQGNSA. V was cut by 1 base and J by 0 bases, with 10 bases left in between. The CDR3 bases are TGTGCCAGCAGCTTAGGGGGCGGGATTAGCAATCAGCCCCAGCATTTT. Its translation: CASSLGGGISNQPQHF.

The chain recombines TRBV19 with TRBJ1-2; 8 positions agree with TRBD1. Germline trimming cut 7 bases from V and 4 bases from J; bases unmatched to any gene: 5. Germline V CDR1 and CDR2: LNHDA, SQIVND (reference sequence). CDR3 size: 13 residues. The CDR3 spells CASTPGGRYGYTF. The DNA of the CDR3 is TGTGCCAGTACACCAGGGGGCCGCTATGGCTACACCTTC.

The CDR3 is CASSPFGPGYF. CDR3 sequence (DNA): TGTGCCAGCAGCCCGTTCGGACCGGGGTACTTC. The chain links TRBV7-3 to TRBJ2-4; no firm D call. Germline loops: CDR1 SGHTA, CDR2 FQGTGA. The CDR3 is 11 amino acids. Trimming pared 5 bases from V and 15 bases from J, leaving 14 bases between. Filled out from reference TRBV7-3 and TRBJ2-4, the complete variable domain reads GAGVSQTPSNKVTEKGKYVELRCDPISGHTALYWYRQSLGQGPEFLIYFQGTGAADDSGLPNDRFFAVRPEGSVSTLKIQRTERGDSAVYLCASSPFGPGYFGAGTRLSVL.

The chain has TRBV6-5 and TRBJ2-1; the match to TRBD2 covers 8 bases. There are 13 residues in the CDR3. Germline V lookup: CDR1 MNHEY, CDR2 SVGAGI. Germline trimming cut 7 bases from V and 9 bases from J; bases unmatched to any gene: 8. The CDR3 DNA reads TGTGCCAGCAAGGTCCTAGCGGGCGGTGAGCAGTTCTTC. This encodes CASKVLAGGEQFF.

The gene calls are TRBV6-6 and TRBJ2-7, with a weak D call TRBD2 (6 bases). Germline CDR1 reads MNHNY; CDR2 reads SVGAGI (reference sequence). The V end lost 5 bases, the J end lost 2 bases, and 13 bases lay between the germline ends. This CDR3 is 14 amino acids long. DNA for the CDR3: TGTGCCAGCAGTCGACTAGGGATCACCTACGAGCAGTACTTC. Residues: CASSRLGITYEQYF.

The rearrangement links TRBV5-1 to TRBJ1-4; 7 nucleotides line up with TRBD1. Germline V gene sequence: CDR1 SGHRS, CDR2 YFSETQ. J lost 6 bases, V lost 0 bases, and 2 bases had no gene match. CDR3 size: 14 residues. CDR3 residues: CASSLVQGDEKLFF. The CDR3 DNA is TGCGCCAGCAGCTTGGTTCAGGGGGATGAAAAACTGTTTTTT.

The chain links TRBV6-5 to TRBJ2-3, with a weak D call TRBD2 (5 bases). Germline V gene lookup returns CDR1 MNHEY and CDR2 SVGAGI. CDR3 length: 14 amino acids. Trimming left V 2 bases short and J 5 bases short, with 11 bases between. CDR3 region: CASSYGGPGDTQYF. DNA for the CDR3: TGTGCCAGCAGTTACGGCGGGCCGGGAGATACGCAGTATTTT.

This chain uses TRBV30 with TRBJ2-2, with D perhaps TRBD2 (5 bases). In germline, CDR1 is GTSNPN, CDR2 SVGIG (reference sequence). The CDR3 runs 16 residues. The V gene lost 2 bases and the J gene lost 6 bases, with 19 bases spanning the gap. The CDR3 here is CAWSFSLDLVAGELFF. The DNA of the CDR3 is TGTGCCTGGAGTTTCTCACTAGATCTGGTCGCCGGGGAGCTGTTTTTT.

The chain is built from TRBV4-2 and TRBJ2-7, with D unresolved. Germline V gene sequence: CDR1 LGHNA, CDR2 YNFKEQ. With 2 bases removed from V and 0 bases from J, the gap between germline ends came to 11 bases. The CDR3 totals 15 residues. This chain's CDR3 is CASSQSGGYSYEQYF. CDR3 sequence (DNA): TGTGCCAGCAGCCAATCAGGCGGATACTCCTACGAGCAGTACTTC.

This clone was seen a single time. V gene TRBV6-5 combines with J gene TRBJ2-3; maybe TRBD1 (5 bases). Germline CDR1 MNHEY, CDR2 SVGAGI. The CDR3 is 15 residues long. V was shortened by 0 bases and J by 9 bases, with 16 bases between the two germline ends. The chain's CDR3 is CASSYSRITSGTQYF. CDR3 DNA sequence: TGTGCCAGCAGTTACTCGAGAATAACCTCAGGGACGCAGTATTTT.